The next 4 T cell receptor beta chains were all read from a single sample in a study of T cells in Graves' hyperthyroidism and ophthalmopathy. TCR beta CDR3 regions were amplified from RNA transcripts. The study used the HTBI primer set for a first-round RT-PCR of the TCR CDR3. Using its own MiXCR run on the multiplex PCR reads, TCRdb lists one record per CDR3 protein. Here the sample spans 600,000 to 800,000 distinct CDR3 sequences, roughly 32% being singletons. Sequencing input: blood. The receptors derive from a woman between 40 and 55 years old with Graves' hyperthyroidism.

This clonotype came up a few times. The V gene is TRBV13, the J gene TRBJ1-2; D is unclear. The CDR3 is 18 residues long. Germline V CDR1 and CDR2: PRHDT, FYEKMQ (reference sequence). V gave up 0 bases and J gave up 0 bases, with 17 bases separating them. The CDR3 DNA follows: TGTGCCAGCAGCTTAGGCCTAAATCGGGCAGGAGCTAACTATGGCTACACCTTC. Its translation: CASSLGLNRAGANYGYTF.

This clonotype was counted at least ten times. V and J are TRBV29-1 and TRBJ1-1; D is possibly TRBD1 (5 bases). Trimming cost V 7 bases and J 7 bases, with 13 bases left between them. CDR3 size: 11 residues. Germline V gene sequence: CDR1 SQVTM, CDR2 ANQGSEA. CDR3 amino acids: CSALRASEAFF. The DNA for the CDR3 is TGCAGCGCCCTCAGGGCGAGTGAAGCTTTCTTT.

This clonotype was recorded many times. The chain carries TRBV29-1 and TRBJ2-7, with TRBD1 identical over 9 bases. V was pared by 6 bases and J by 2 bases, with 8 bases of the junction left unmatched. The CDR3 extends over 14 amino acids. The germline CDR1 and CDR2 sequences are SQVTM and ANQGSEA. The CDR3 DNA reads TGCAGCGTCGTAACGGGACAGGGACCCTACGAGCAGTACTTC. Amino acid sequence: CSVVTGQGPYEQYF.

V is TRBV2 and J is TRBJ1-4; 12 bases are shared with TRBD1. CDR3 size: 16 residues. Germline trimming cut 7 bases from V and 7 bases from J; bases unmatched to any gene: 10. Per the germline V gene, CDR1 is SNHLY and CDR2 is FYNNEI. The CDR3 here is CASMRDRGLQSEKLFF. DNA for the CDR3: TGTGCCAGCATGAGGGACAGGGGGCTTCAGAGTGAAAAACTGTTTTTT. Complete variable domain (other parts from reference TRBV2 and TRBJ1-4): EPEVTQTPSHQVTQMGQEVILRCVPISNHLYFYWYRQILGQKVEFLVSFYNNEISEKSEIFDDQFSVERPDGSNFTLKIRSTKLEDSAMYFCASMRDRGLQSEKLFFGSGTQLSVL.